Below, 20 T cell receptor beta chains from the same sample are listed, as sequenced in a study of T-cell reconstitution after alpha-beta-depleted transplantation in children. Their specific antigens are unknown. General study results and limits: Newly made T cells mostly supplied T-cell counts and diversity one year after transplant.

Unique molecular identifiers were incorporated when the TCRbeta library was constructed. A single record per CDR3 protein comes from TCRdb applying MiXCR to the PCR reads. The sample carries about 300,000 distinct CDR3 sequences, roughly 7.8% recorded once. This specimen consisted of peripheral blood, obtained 360 days after TCRalphabeta/CD19-depleted stem cell transplant. These receptors were obtained from a female patient between 2 and 15 years old who had a stem cell transplant for Fanconi anemia, so the T cells may come from the graft donor.

This clonotype has a count of ten or more. The V and J genes are TRBV5-1 and TRBJ2-3; D is uncertain. The V end lost 4 bases, the J end lost 6 bases, and 15 bases lay between the germline ends. The CDR3 contains 14 residues. CDR1 is SGHRS, CDR2 YFSETQ, per germline. CDR3 amino acids: CASSLLTGQDTQYF. The CDR3 DNA reads as TGCGCCAGCAGCCTTCTCACCGGGCAGGATACGCAGTATTTT.

This clonotype was picked up many times. The chain uses TRBV5-1 and TRBJ2-1; possible D gene TRBD2, 7 bases. The germline gives CDR1 SGHRS, CDR2 YFSETQ. The CDR3 contains 15 residues. Trimming pared 6 bases from V and 6 bases from J, leaving 19 bases between. The CDR3 sequence is CASTPWGGPGNEQFF. The CDR3 region has the DNA TGCGCCAGCACCCCCTGGGGGGGGCCAGGCAATGAGCAGTTCTTC.

In this sample, this clonotype turned up many times. The genes are TRBV20-1 and TRBJ2-3, with 14 bases aligning to TRBD2. With 6 bases clipped from V and 2 bases from J, the junction kept 7 bases outside the gene matches. Per the germline V gene, CDR1 is DFQATT and CDR2 is SNEGSKA (reference sequence). CDR3 length equals 16 residues. The CDR3 here is CSARLAGGRLTDTQYF. CDR3 in DNA: TGCAGTGCGAGACTAGCGGGGGGGCGCCTCACAGATACGCAGTATTTT.

This clonotype was seen a few times. The genes are TRBV24-1 and TRBJ2-3; TRBD2 agrees at 10 bases. The CDR3 has 16 residues. Germline V gene lookup returns CDR1 KGHDR and CDR2 SFDVKD. The trim removed 4 bases at V and 1 base at J, leaving 4 bases unmatched. The chain's CDR3 is CATSEPTSGGTDTQYF. In DNA form, the CDR3 reads TGTGCCACCAGTGAGCCTACTAGCGGGGGCACAGATACGCAGTATTTT.

This clonotype was detected many times. The chain has TRBV10-3 and TRBJ2-6, with TRBD1 matching 9 bases. The germline V gene has CDR1 ENHRY and CDR2 SYGVKD. The CDR3 is 18 residues long. V was pared by 4 bases and J by 2 bases, with 9 bases of the junction left unmatched. The CDR3 DNA reads TGTGCCATCAGTGCCCCGGGACAGGGAATAACTGGGGCCAACGTCCTGACTTTC. Protein sequence: CAISAPGQGITGANVLTF.

In this sample, this clonotype turned up many times. V is TRBV29-1 and J is TRBJ2-5; TRBD1 might be the D (5 bases). V lost 4 bases and J lost 4, with 28 bases in between. CDR1 is SQVTM and CDR2 is ANQGSEA in the germline V gene. This CDR3 has 18 amino acids. CDR3 bases: TGCAGCGTTGGCAGGGCTGGGTCTAACTTGGGAAAAAGAGAGACCCAGTACTTC. Translating it yields CSVGRAGSNLGKRETQYF.

This clonotype occurred a few times. The chain combines TRBV20-1 with TRBJ2-7; perhaps TRBD1 as D (6 bases). The CDR3 covers 12 residues. From germline, CDR1 is DFQATT and CDR2 SNEGSKA (reference sequence). The V end was cut by 7 bases, the J end by 1 base, with 11 bases between. Here the CDR3 reads CSVYGQSYEQYF. The CDR3 nucleotides are TGCAGTGTGTACGGACAGTCCTACGAGCAGTACTTC.

This clonotype was detected many times. The chain is built from TRBV28 and TRBJ1-2; TRBD1 agrees at 9 bases. CDR1 MDHEN and CDR2 SYDVKM come from the germline V gene. The ends lost 5 bases at V and 3 bases at J; junction bases unmatched: 13. This CDR3 spans 17 amino acids. The CDR3 protein is CASSTWTGDLFYYGYTF. The CDR3 DNA sequence: TGTGCCAGCAGTACATGGACAGGGGACCTATTCTACTATGGCTACACCTTC.

This clonotype came up many times. The J gene is TRBJ1-3, the V gene TRBV6-1; D not resolved. Trimming left V 7 bases short and J 2 bases short, with 12 bases between. There are 14 residues in the CDR3. Looked up from germline, CDR1 is MNHNS and CDR2 is SASEGT. The CDR3 DNA reads TGTGCCAGCACAAGTTTCAGGACTGGAAACACCATATATTTT. Its protein product is CASTSFRTGNTIYF.

The sample holds many counts of this clonotype. The chain employs TRBV20-1 and TRBJ2-2, with D perhaps matching TRBD2 (6 bases). Germline V gene lookup returns CDR1 DFQATT and CDR2 SNEGSKA (reference sequence). There are 13 residues in the CDR3. V gave up 7 bases and J gave up 1 base, with 10 bases separating them. The CDR3 bases are TGCAGTGGGGCGGGACTGAACACCGGGGAGCTGTTTTTT. Encoded protein: CSGAGLNTGELFF.

This clonotype was picked up many times. The chain uses TRBV12-3 or TRBV12-4 and TRBJ2-2; D may be TRBD1 (6 bases). The CDR3 runs 14 residues. V lost 1 base to trimming and J lost 6 bases, with 9 bases between them. CDR3 sequence (DNA): TGTGCCAGCAGTTTAGAGGGGGACGCCGGGGAGCTGTTTTTT. Its translation is CASSLEGDAGELFF.

This clonotype was counted many times. The V gene is TRBV20-1, the J gene TRBJ2-1; a weak D match, TRBD2 (6 bases). V was shortened by 5 bases and J by 7 bases, with 18 bases between the two germline ends. CDR3 length equals 14 residues. Germline-derived CDR1 and CDR2 are DFQATT and SNEGSKA (reference sequence). Written as DNA, the CDR3 is TGCAGTGCTTACCGATGGAAGGAGGGTAATGAGCAGTTCTTC. Its protein product is CSAYRWKEGNEQFF.

This clonotype was detected ten times or more. The J gene is TRBJ2-1, the V gene TRBV20-1; D call uncertain. V was cut by 5 bases and J by 4 bases, with 6 bases left in between. The CDR3 sequence is 11 residues long. Germline CDR1 and CDR2: DFQATT and SNEGSKA (reference sequence). The DNA of the CDR3 is TGCAGTGCTCCAACATACAATGAGCAGTTCTTC. It codes for CSAPTYNEQFF.

This clonotype was found many times. The chain combines TRBV5-1 with TRBJ2-5; weak D call: TRBD1 (6 bases). Trimming left V 4 bases short and J 4 bases short, with 14 bases between. Germline V gene lookup returns CDR1 SGHRS and CDR2 YFSETQ. The CDR3 is 14 residues long. CDR3 sequence (DNA): TGCGCCAGCAGCCTTGGGGGCCCGGGAGAGACCCAGTACTTC. Amino acid sequence: CASSLGGPGETQYF.

This clonotype was seen at least ten times. The chain joins TRBV18 to TRBJ2-1; D is possibly TRBD1 (6 bases). The V gene lost 3 bases and the J gene lost 4 bases, with 7 bases spanning the gap. CDR1 is KGHSH and CDR2 is LQKENI in the germline V gene. The length of the CDR3 is 13 residues. CDR3 protein: CASSPGQYNEQFF. The CDR3 bases are TGTGCCAGCTCACCCGGACAGTACAATGAGCAGTTCTTC.

V gene TRBV3-1 combines with J gene TRBJ2-3; TRBD1 matches 9 bases. Losses at the gene ends were 2 bases for V and 2 bases for J; bases not matched to a gene: 2. In germline, CDR1 is LGHDT, CDR2 YNNKEL (reference sequence). CDR3 length: 15 residues. The CDR3 loop is CASSQWTGDTDTQYF. In DNA, the CDR3 is TGTGCCAGCAGCCAATGGACAGGGGACACAGATACGCAGTATTTT.

Ten or more counts support this clonotype. This chain connects TRBV10-3 to TRBJ1-3; no clear D. CDR1 is ENHRY, CDR2 SYGVKD, per germline. Trimming left V 2 bases short and J 9 bases short, with 5 bases between. The CDR3 is 11 amino acids. Here the CDR3 reads CAISETLTIYF. In DNA form, the CDR3 reads TGTGCCATCAGTGAGACCCTCACCATATATTTT.

In this sample, this clonotype turned up many times. The gene calls are TRBV7-9 and TRBJ2-1, with D possibly TRBD2 on 6 matching bases. CDR1 and CDR2 from the germline V gene are SEHNR and FQNEAQ (reference sequence). The CDR3 totals 16 residues. The ends were cut back, 5 bases at V and 4 bases at J, with 18 bases in the middle. CDR3 in amino acids: CASSLGRLDLYNEQFF. CDR3 DNA: TGTGCCAGCAGCCTGGGCCGACTAGACCTTTACAATGAGCAGTTCTTC.

This clonotype was counted only a few times. CDR3 protein: CASSQLLAGGPGETQYF. In DNA, the CDR3 is TGCGCCAGCAGCCAACTCCTAGCGGGGGGGCCCGGGGAGACCCAGTACTTC. The chain has TRBV5-1 and TRBJ2-5; TRBD2 matches at 12 bases. CDR1 and CDR2 from the germline V gene are SGHRS and YFSETQ. V shed 4 bases and J 5 bases; nucleotides not matched to a gene: 12. This CDR3 has 17 residues.

This clonotype has at least ten counts. V and J are TRBV3-1 and TRBJ1-1; possible D gene TRBD1, 5 bases. In germline, CDR1 is LGHDT, CDR2 YNNKEL (reference sequence). This CDR3 is built from 14 residues. Trimming cost V 3 bases and J 5 bases, with 13 bases left between them. The CDR3 here is CASSHEGSGTEAFF. The CDR3 DNA sequence: TGTGCCAGCAGCCACGAGGGGTCGGGGACTGAAGCTTTCTTT. Full variable domain (outside the CDR3, taken from reference TRBV3-1 and TRBJ1-1): DTAVSQTPKYLVTQMGNDKSIKCEQNLGHDTMYWYKQDSKKFLKIMFSYNNKELIINETVPNRFSPKSPDKAHLNLHINSLELGDSAVYFCASSHEGSGTEAFFGQGTRLTVV.